Below, one TCR beta chain is given with its context. Its antigen is still unknown. Within one base of it there is no much larger clone, and no base qualities were kept. TCR cDNA was synthesized by 5'RACE template switching, through which a universal primer site and unique molecular identifiers were introduced. Priming for cDNA synthesis came from both the TCR alpha and TCR beta constant segments. Library amplification used two PCR steps, and the second PCR step added sample barcodes and sequencing adapters. Sequencing of the libraries was done on either Illumina HiSeq 2500 (2x100 bp) or NovaSeq (2x150 bp). Regarding the original processing steps: MIGEC was used to demultiplex reads and collapse the reads into UMI consensus sequences, and MiXCR was used for V(D)J alignment. Vaccine-responding clonotypes were identified with edgeR using replicate PBMC samples, with FDR below 0.01 and a log2 fold change above 5 up to day 15 being required. Each bulk clonotype received a CD4 or CD8 identity based on whether the sequenced CD4 or CD8 repertoire contained that clonotype at higher abundance. TCRdb reprocessed the public reads (quality trimming at Q25 with fastp, clone calling with MiXCR) and kept in-frame beta chains. Identical CDR3 proteins give one entry, which carries the most common genes and DNA. These V and J calls rely on TCRdb rather than the paper's analysis. The sample table records 620,000 or so distinct CDR3 sequences; about 12% of these occur just once. The ten largest account for about 15% of the sample.

The sample originates from a study of T cells after yellow fever vaccination (dated by TCRdb to 2018 to 2020). About the full investigation: Libraries from fractions with low cell numbers were prepared with the SMART-Seq v4 Ultra Low Input RNA kit. Two healthy male donors made up the cohort, one aged 18 to 29 years and the other aged 30 to 40 years. Bulk PBMC replicates and cell subsets were isolated from blood drawn at multiple timepoints before and after both primary and secondary immunization. To follow T-cell clones before and after primary and booster YFV17D yellow fever vaccination, bulk TCR alpha and beta repertoires were sequenced over time.

Sample treatment or condition, as interpreted from the label and publication: live attenuated yellow fever vaccine strain. At each blood-draw timepoint, two biological replicates of bulk PBMCs were collected. A standard Ficoll-Paque protocol was used to isolate PBMCs from peripheral blood. TriZol was used to extract RNA from bulk PBMCs, CD4 and CD8 fractions, and dextramer-positive and dextramer-negative fractions. The germline V gene encodes CDR1 GTSNPN and CDR2 SVGIG (reference sequence). Trimming leaves V shorter by 8 bases and J shorter by 4 bases, with the junction holding 8 bases beyond the gene matches. Its CDR3 holds 13 amino acids, cysteine through phenylalanine. CDR3 DNA only is kept here, 39 bases in frame from base 1. The full study reports these points: The secondary T-cell response was found to be weaker but faster than the primary response, with a peak reached on day 5 rather than on day 15. Because only a couple of donors were included in the study, the extent to which the findings can be generalized is limited. Computational filtering was needed because FACS-sorted repertoires could contain abundant contaminating clonotypes from the bulk population. A small fraction of clonotypes appeared in both the CD4 and CD8 compartments, likely as a result of convergent recombination. After the booster, most of the clones that had expanded following primary vaccination were detected again (96% of CD4 and 80% to 90% of CD8), which suggests that memory was broadly maintained.

This TCR derives from a man aged 30 to 45 who received the YFV17D yellow fever vaccine. This chain joins TRBV30 to TRBJ1-5, with TRBD1 identical over 7 junction bases. The source material was PBMCs, sampled on the day of the yellow fever booster vaccination. At the DNA level, the sequence is TGTGCCGTGGAAGGGGGCGGAAATCAGCCCCAGCATTTT. Its coded protein is CAVEGGGNQPQHF.